This TCR beta chain was identified in a study of identical twins. Overall study findings and caveats: The more abundant beta clonotypes in cord blood had fewer insertions, and memory repertoires did not show this.

TCRdb independently ran MiXCR on the 5' RACE reads; one entry per CDR3 protein. The table lists around 490,000 distinct CDR3 sequences, around 15% of them singletons. Germline CDR1 and CDR2: SGHTA and FQGNSA. The V and J ends lost 5 bases and 3 bases respectively, with 10 bases between them. The CDR3 is 13 amino acids. On this clonotype: Its antigen is still unknown.

The same data also contributed to another study, on yellow fever vaccine responses in identical twins.

Sequenced input: CD4+ T cells sorted from blood. This sequence joins TRBV7-2 and TRBJ2-5, with D unresolved. The sequence came from a woman younger than 35 in good health. CDR3 sequence: CASSRARKETQYF. CDR3 DNA sequence: TGTGCCAGCAGCCGGGCCCGAAAAGAGACCCAGTACTTC.